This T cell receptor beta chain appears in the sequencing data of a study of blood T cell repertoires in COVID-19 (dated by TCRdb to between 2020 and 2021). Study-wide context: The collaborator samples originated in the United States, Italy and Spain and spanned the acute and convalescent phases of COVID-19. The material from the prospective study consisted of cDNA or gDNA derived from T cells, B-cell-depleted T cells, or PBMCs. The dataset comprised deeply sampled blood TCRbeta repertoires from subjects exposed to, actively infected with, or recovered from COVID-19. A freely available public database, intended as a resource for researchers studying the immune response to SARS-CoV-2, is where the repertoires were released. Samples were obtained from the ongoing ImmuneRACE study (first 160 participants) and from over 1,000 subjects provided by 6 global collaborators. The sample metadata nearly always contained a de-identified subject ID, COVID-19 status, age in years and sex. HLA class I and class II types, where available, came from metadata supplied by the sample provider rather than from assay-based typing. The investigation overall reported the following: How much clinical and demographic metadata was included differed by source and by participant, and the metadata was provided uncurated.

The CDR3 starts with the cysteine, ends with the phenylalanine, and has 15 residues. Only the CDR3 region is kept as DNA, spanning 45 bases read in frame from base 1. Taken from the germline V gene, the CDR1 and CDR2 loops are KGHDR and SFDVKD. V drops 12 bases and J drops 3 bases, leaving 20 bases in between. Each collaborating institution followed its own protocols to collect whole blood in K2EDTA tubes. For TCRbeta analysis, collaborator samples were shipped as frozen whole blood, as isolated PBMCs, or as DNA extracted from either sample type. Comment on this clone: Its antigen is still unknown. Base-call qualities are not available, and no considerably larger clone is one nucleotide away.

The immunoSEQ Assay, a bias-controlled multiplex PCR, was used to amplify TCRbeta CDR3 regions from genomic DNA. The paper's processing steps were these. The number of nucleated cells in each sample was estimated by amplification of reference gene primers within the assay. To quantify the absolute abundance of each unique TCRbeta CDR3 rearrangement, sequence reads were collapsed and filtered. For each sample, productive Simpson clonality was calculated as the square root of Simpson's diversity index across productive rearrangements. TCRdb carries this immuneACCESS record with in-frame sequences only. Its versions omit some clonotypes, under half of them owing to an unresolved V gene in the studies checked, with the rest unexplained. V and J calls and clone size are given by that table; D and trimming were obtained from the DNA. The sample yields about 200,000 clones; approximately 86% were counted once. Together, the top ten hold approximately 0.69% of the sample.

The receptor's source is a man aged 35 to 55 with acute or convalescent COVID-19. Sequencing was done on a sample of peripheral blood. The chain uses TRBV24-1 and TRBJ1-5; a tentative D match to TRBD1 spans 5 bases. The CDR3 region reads CAGPLSGQDNQPQHF. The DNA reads TGTGCCGGCCCCCTCAGTGGACAAGACAATCAGCCCCAGCATTTT.